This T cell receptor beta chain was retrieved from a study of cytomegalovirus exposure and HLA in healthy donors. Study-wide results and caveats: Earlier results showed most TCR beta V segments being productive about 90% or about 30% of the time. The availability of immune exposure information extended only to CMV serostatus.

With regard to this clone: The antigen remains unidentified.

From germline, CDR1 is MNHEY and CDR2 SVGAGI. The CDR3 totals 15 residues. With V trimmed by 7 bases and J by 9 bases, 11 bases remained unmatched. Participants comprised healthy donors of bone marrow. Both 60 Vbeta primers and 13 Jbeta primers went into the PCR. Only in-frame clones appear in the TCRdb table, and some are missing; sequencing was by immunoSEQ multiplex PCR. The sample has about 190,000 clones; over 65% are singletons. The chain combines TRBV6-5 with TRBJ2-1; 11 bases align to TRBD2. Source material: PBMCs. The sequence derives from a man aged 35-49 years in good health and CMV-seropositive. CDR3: CASTGTSGPKCEQFF. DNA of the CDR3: TGTGCCAGCACCGGGACTAGCGGCCCCAAATGTGAGCAGTTCTTC.